Each of the 32 T cell receptor beta chains below was sequenced from the same sample in a study of graft-versus-host responses after intestinal transplantation. Clones were read by immunoSEQ multiplex PCR, and TCRdb kept only the in-frame ones, dropping some. The data show about 27,000 clones, more than 90% seen once. This specimen consisted of PBMCs, obtained roughly 30 days after intestinal transplant. All receptors come from a human patient who received an intestinal transplant, so some T cells may come from the graft donor.

This rearrangement joins TRBV5-6 to TRBJ2-2; 9 nucleotides align to TRBD1. The germline gives CDR1 SGHDT, CDR2 YYEEEE. The CDR3 totals 16 residues. With 2 bases clipped from V and 4 bases from J, the junction kept 6 bases outside the gene matches. This chain's CDR3 is CASSFRTGGLTGELFF. The CDR3 nucleotides read TGTGCCAGCAGCTTTAGAACAGGGGGCCTCACCGGGGAGCTGTTTTTT.

The gene calls are TRBV18 and TRBJ1-6; TRBD1 matches 10 bases. Germline CDR1 and CDR2: KGHSH and LQKENI. This CDR3 has 15 amino acids. Trimming took 3 bases from V and 8 from J; bases not matched to a gene: 4. As DNA, the CDR3 is TGTGCCAGCTCACCCGACAGGGGGCGGGATTCACCCCTCCACTTT. Its translation: CASSPDRGRDSPLHF.

CDR3 residues: CASSLGEDFQFF. In DNA, the CDR3 is TGTGCCAGCAGCTTAGGTGAGGACTTCCAGTTCTTC. The rearrangement joins TRBV7-9 to TRBJ2-1, with a possible D match to TRBD2 (5 bases). Trimming took off 1 base at V and 13 bases at J, with 11 bases between the two ends. Germline lookup yields CDR1 SEHNR and CDR2 FQNEAQ (reference sequence). The CDR3 length is 12 residues.

This chain links TRBV5-1 with TRBJ2-3; no clear D gene. Germline V lookup: CDR1 SGHRS, CDR2 YFSETQ. This CDR3 spans 13 amino acids. V was pared by 4 bases and J by 1 base, with 7 bases between. CDR3 sequence reads: CASSTRRTDTQYF. Here the CDR3 DNA reads TGCGCCAGCAGCACGAGGCGCACAGATACGCAGTATTTT.

The chain has TRBV29-1 and TRBJ1-2, with TRBD1 identical over 8 bases. Germline V gene data show CDR1 as SQVTM and CDR2 as ANQGSEA. This CDR3 contains 16 residues. The trim removed 5 bases at V and 4 bases at J, leaving 15 bases unmatched. The chain's CDR3 is CSVLETGGWAPYGYTF. The CDR3, as DNA: TGCAGCGTTCTGGAAACAGGGGGTTGGGCCCCCTATGGCTACACCTTC. The full variable domain, rest sourced from reference TRBV29-1 and TRBJ1-2, is SAVISQKPSRDICQRGTSLTIQCQVDSQVTMMFWYRQQPGQSLTLIATANQGSEATYESGFVIDKFPISRPNLTFSTLTVSNMSPEDSSIYLCSVLETGGWAPYGYTFGSGTRLTVV.

The count of this clone is one. This chain links TRBV5-1 with TRBJ2-2; 7 nucleotides line up with TRBD1. Germline V gene lookup returns CDR1 SGHRS and CDR2 YFSETQ. V trimming: 5 bases; J trimming: 6 bases; junction bases outside the gene matches: 4. The CDR3 loop spans 13 amino acids. CDR3 loop: CASSFTGAGELFF. CDR3 bases: TGCGCCAGCAGTTTTACAGGGGCCGGGGAGCTGTTTTTT.

The rearrangement links TRBV28 to TRBJ2-7; 8 bases match TRBD2. V lost 4 bases to trimming and J lost 2 bases; unmatched junction nucleotides: 7. Germline values: CDR1 MDHEN, CDR2 SYDVKM. This CDR3 has 15 residues. In DNA, the CDR3 is TGTGCCAGCAGTTCTCCCCGGGAGGGGACCTACGAGCAGTACTTC. Its protein product is CASSSPREGTYEQYF.

J is TRBJ2-2 and V is TRBV9, with D hard to call. Germline V CDR1 and CDR2: SGDLS, YYNGEE. The CDR3 has 12 residues. Trimming removed 0 bases at V and 7 bases at J, with 4 bases between. This CDR3 is CASSVENGELFF. The CDR3 nucleotides are TGTGCCAGCAGCGTAGAGAACGGGGAGCTGTTTTTT.

This sequence joins TRBV2 and TRBJ1-3; a possible D gene is TRBD1 (6 bases). Looked up from germline, CDR1 is SNHLY and CDR2 is FYNNEI. The length of the CDR3 is 15 residues. The V end was cut by 0 bases, the J end by 2 bases, with 8 bases between. CDR3 coding DNA: TGTGCCAGCAGTGAAGCCGGGGGCACTGGAAACACCATATATTTT. Encoded protein: CASSEAGGTGNTIYF.

By sample share, this clone is large (0.1 to 1%). The chain has TRBV4-1 and TRBJ2-7, with a weak D call TRBD2 (5 bases). The V end lost 1 base, the J end lost 2 bases, and 12 bases lay between the germline ends. The CDR3 is made up of 15 amino acids. Germline V gene sequence: CDR1 MGHRA, CDR2 YSYEKL. CDR3 in DNA: TGCGCCAGCAGCCAAGTATATAGCGTTACCTACGAGCAGTACTTC. This translates into CASSQVYSVTYEQYF.

The gene calls are TRBV5-5 and TRBJ1-1; no clear D. The CDR3 covers 14 residues. Germline assignment: CDR1 SGHKS and CDR2 YYEKEE (reference sequence). Trimming shortened V by 0 bases and J by 0 bases, and 6 bases separated the two germline ends. CDR3 bases: TGTGCCAGCAGCTTGGACAGCATGAACACTGAAGCTTTCTTT. It specifies CASSLDSMNTEAFF.

The sample holds one count of this clone. The chain uses TRBV11-3 and TRBJ1-5; D is unresolved. Germline CDR1 is SGHNT and CDR2 is YENEEA. V was cut by 3 bases and J by 5 bases, with 8 bases left in between. CDR3 length: 13 amino acids. The CDR3 nucleotides are TGTGCCAGCAGCTTTTACGCAGATCAGCCCCAGCATTTT. Translating gives CASSFYADQPQHF.

A single count supports this clone. The gene calls are TRBV5-6 and TRBJ1-4; D gene unclear. V lost 3 bases and J lost 5, with 17 bases in between. The germline gives CDR1 SGHDT, CDR2 YYEEEE. This CDR3 comprises 16 residues. CDR3 DNA: TGTGCCAGCAGCTCCTGTCGGAGCCTGAGGAATGAAAAACTGTTTTTT. Encoded protein: CASSSCRSLRNEKLFF.

The CDR3 loop reads CASSLTGGSGYTF. CDR3 nucleotide sequence: TGTGCCAGCAGCTTAACTGGGGGTAGTGGCTACACCTTC. The chain is built from TRBV7-3 and TRBJ1-2; D is perhaps TRBD1 (5 bases). Germline loops: CDR1 SGHTA, CDR2 FQGTGA. CDR3 length: 13 residues. Deletions cut 0 bases from V and 7 bases from J, with 9 bases between.

CDR3 in amino acids: CAGYPWQSYGYTF. CDR3 coding DNA: TGCGCCGGCTACCCCTGGCAGAGCTATGGCTACACCTTC. J is TRBJ1-2 and V is TRBV10-1; D is unresolved. Trimming cost V 11 bases and J 4 bases, with 17 bases left between them. The CDR3 is made up of 13 amino acids. CDR1 WNHNN and CDR2 SYGVQD come from the germline V gene (reference sequence).

The chain combines TRBV7-9 with TRBJ1-1; D gene uncertain. The ends were cut back, 5 bases at V and 5 bases at J, with 9 bases in the middle. The germline CDR1 and CDR2 sequences are SEHNR and FQNEAQ (reference sequence). The CDR3 is made up of 12 amino acids. The CDR3 nucleotides are TGTGCCAGCAGCCATAGGGTGACTGAAGCTTTCTTT. It yields the protein CASSHRVTEAFF. The full variable domain, its missing parts supplied by reference TRBV7-9 and TRBJ1-1, is DTGVSQNPRHKITKRGQNVTFRCDPISEHNRLYWYRQTLGQGPEFLTYFQNEAQLEKSRLLSDRFSAERPKGSFSTLEIQRTEQGDSAMYLCASSHRVTEAFFGQGTRLTVV.

A single count supports this clone. A read error may be the cause here, since a much bigger clone is one base away. The chain is built from TRBV6-5 and TRBJ1-3; D remains ambiguous. CDR3 length equals 12 residues. Germline loops: CDR1 MNHEY, CDR2 SVGAGI. This chain's CDR3 is CGQPHSGNAIYF. The CDR3 nucleotides read TGTGGCCAGCCGCACAGCGGAAACGCCATATATTTT.

The V gene is TRBV19, the J gene TRBJ2-7; 9 bases map to TRBD1. CDR1 and CDR2 from the germline V gene are LNHDA and SQIVND (reference sequence). With 5 bases clipped from V and 4 bases from J, the junction kept 6 bases outside the gene matches. CDR3 size: 14 residues. The CDR3 bases are TGTGCCAGTAGTCCCGGGACAGGGACTTACGAGCAGTACTTC. Translated, it gives CASSPGTGTYEQYF.

The rearrangement uses TRBV14 and TRBJ1-3, with TRBD1 matching 7 bases. The V gene end was trimmed by 3 bases and the J gene end by 2 bases; junction bases not matched to a gene: 1. This CDR3 is 14 amino acids long. The germline V gene has CDR1 SGHDN and CDR2 FVKESK. The CDR3 loop is CASSQTGPGNTIYF. CDR3 nucleotide sequence: TGTGCCAGCAGCCAGACAGGGCCTGGAAACACCATATATTTT.

V usage is TRBV10-1 and J usage is TRBJ2-4, with D unclear. CDR3 length equals 13 residues. V gave up 9 bases and J gave up 0 bases, with 9 bases separating them. Germline V gene sequence: CDR1 WNHNN, CDR2 SYGVQD (reference sequence). CDR3 sequence reads: CARAWEAKNIQYF. CDR3 bases: TGCGCCAGAGCGTGGGAAGCCAAAAACATTCAGTACTTC.

The chain employs TRBV28 and TRBJ2-5; D possibly corresponds to TRBD2 (5 bases). Germline CDR1 is MDHEN and CDR2 is SYDVKM. This CDR3 contains 14 residues. V lost 2 bases and J 4 bases, leaving 11 bases between the germline ends. CDR3 region: CASSLVAGAETQYF. CDR3 nucleotide sequence: TGTGCCAGCAGTTTAGTTGCGGGTGCAGAGACCCAGTACTTC.

This chain connects TRBV5-1 to TRBJ2-5; 7 nucleotides line up with TRBD1. CDR1 is SGHRS, CDR2 YFSETQ, per germline. Losses at the gene ends were 3 bases for V and 5 bases for J; bases not matched to a gene: 7. The CDR3 is 14 amino acids. The CDR3 bases are TGCGCCAGCAGCTCACAGGGGAACTGGGAGACCCAGTACTTC. Its translation: CASSSQGNWETQYF.

The genes are TRBV4-1 and TRBJ1-4; D unresolved. The CDR3 is 13 amino acids. The V gene lost 4 bases and the J gene lost 6 bases, with 9 bases spanning the gap. The germline gives CDR1 MGHRA, CDR2 YSYEKL. The CDR3 region is CASSPDTHEKLFF. As DNA, the CDR3 is TGCGCCAGCAGCCCAGACACGCATGAAAAACTGTTTTTT.

The V gene is TRBV6-1, the J gene TRBJ1-2; D is unresolved. The CDR3 covers 14 residues. V was shortened by 4 bases and J by 3 bases, with 12 bases between the two germline ends. Germline CDR1 MNHNS, CDR2 SASEGT. CDR3 sequence (DNA): TGTGCCAGCAGTGGCCTTTCTAGTTACTATGGCTACACCTTC. The encoded protein is CASSGLSSYYGYTF.

The gene calls are TRBV6-5 and TRBJ2-7; D remains ambiguous. The CDR3 contains 8 residues. Germline CDR1 is MNHEY and CDR2 is SVGAGI. Deletions cut 7 bases from V and 5 bases from J, with 0 bases between. In DNA form, the CDR3 reads TGTGCCAGCAACGAGCAGTACTTC. This translates into CASNEQYF.

The chain uses TRBV6-1 and TRBJ2-3, with D tentatively TRBD2 (6 bases). The germline gives CDR1 MNHNS, CDR2 SASEGT. The CDR3 sequence is 14 residues long. Trimming removed 5 bases from V and 0 bases from J, with 9 bases in between. The CDR3 sequence is CASSSGPSTDTQYF. The CDR3 region has the DNA TGTGCCAGCAGTAGCGGGCCTAGCACAGATACGCAGTATTTT.

This chain joins TRBV25-1 and TRBJ1-1, with D hard to call. CDR3 size: 11 residues. The germline V and J ends were trimmed by 6 bases and 1 base, with 3 bases remaining between them. The germline V gene encodes CDR1 MGHDK and CDR2 SYGVNS. Written as DNA, the CDR3 is TGTGCCAGCAGCGGGAACACTGAAGCTTTCTTT. It yields the protein CASSGNTEAFF.

The chain uses TRBV7-9 and TRBJ1-3; no clear D gene. Trimming removed 4 bases from V and 1 base from J, with 14 bases in between. In germline, CDR1 is SEHNR, CDR2 FQNEAQ (reference sequence). This CDR3 spans 16 amino acids. The CDR3 loop is CASSSPAPGSGNTIYF. The CDR3, as DNA: TGTGCCAGCAGCTCCCCTGCTCCGGGGTCTGGAAACACCATATATTTT.

J is TRBJ2-5 and V is TRBV5-4, with TRBD1 as a possible D gene (7 bases). Per the germline V gene, CDR1 is SGHNT and CDR2 is YYREEE (reference sequence). V lost 1 base, J lost 5 bases, and 12 bases lay in between. The CDR3 runs 14 residues. CDR3 DNA sequence: TGTGCCAGCAGCTTGACTAGCAGGGGGGAGACCCAGTACTTC. Translating gives CASSLTSRGETQYF.

The chain links TRBV11-3 to TRBJ2-2; 8 bases map to TRBD2. The V segment lost 5 bases and the J segment 4 bases; nucleotides outside the gene matches: 9. Germline V lookup: CDR1 SGHNT, CDR2 YENEEA. The length of the CDR3 is 16 residues. In DNA, the CDR3 is TGTGCCAGCAGCGAGTGGGGCGGGAGGAGCACCGGGGAGCTGTTTTTT. It codes for CASSEWGGRSTGELFF.

This chain joins TRBV19 and TRBJ1-6, with D uncertain. CDR1 is LNHDA, CDR2 SQIVND, per germline (reference sequence). Between the trimmed V and J ends, which lost 0 bases and 6 bases, there was a span of 6 bases. This CDR3 comprises 14 residues. In DNA, the CDR3 is TGTGCCAGTAGTATAGATCACGGTAATTCACCCCTCCACTTT. Translated, it gives CASSIDHGNSPLHF.

V gene TRBV9 combines with J gene TRBJ2-2; 7 bases agree with TRBD2. V lost 0 bases and J lost 8; bases outside the gene matches: 16. The germline gives CDR1 SGDLS, CDR2 YYNGEE. The CDR3 totals 18 residues. The CDR3 bases are TGTGCCAGCAGCGTAGTCCCGTCGGGGCGGGGGACGCGAGGGGAGCTGTTTTTT. It specifies CASSVVPSGRGTRGELFF.